These 20 T cell receptor beta chains came from one sample sequenced in a study of CD8+CD57+ T cells in acquired aplastic anemia. The TCR beta profiling, which covered VDJ combination and CDR3 sequence, was carried out using genomic DNA as the template. TCRdb reprocessed the reads with MiXCR, giving one entry per CDR3 protein. The sample records 120,000 or so distinct CDR3 sequences, around 48% being singletons. Sequenced material: sorted CD4+, CD8+, or CD8+CD57+ T cells (not recorded which) from PBMCs. The receptors were sampled from a human donor in good health, serving as a control.

This clonotype has a count of ten or more. J is TRBJ2-2 and V is TRBV7-3, with unresolved D. V was cut by 0 bases and J by 1 base, with 0 bases left in between. This CDR3 spans 13 amino acids. Germline loops: CDR1 SGHTA, CDR2 FQGTGA. The CDR3 here is CASSLTNTGELFF. CDR3 in DNA: TGTGCCAGCAGCTTAACGAACACCGGGGAGCTGTTTTTT.

This clonotype was observed a few times. The V call is TRBV30, the J call TRBJ1-1; TRBD1 might be the D (6 bases). The ends were cut back, 4 bases at V and 0 bases at J, with 18 bases in the middle. The CDR3 is 16 residues long. CDR1 and CDR2 (germline): GTSNPN, SVGIG (reference sequence). The DNA for the CDR3 is TGTGCCTGGAACAGGGATGTTGGGGGCATGAACACTGAAGCTTTCTTT. Encoded protein: CAWNRDVGGMNTEAFF.

This clonotype was seen a handful of times. A much larger clonotype is one base distant, so this may be a read error. The CDR3 loop reads CASPPSALKSNEKLFF. The CDR3 DNA follows: TGTGCCAGCCCACCATCCGCGTTGAAGTCTAATGAAAAACTGTTTTTT. The chain carries TRBV18 and TRBJ1-4; D gene unclear. CDR3 size: 16 residues. CDR1 and CDR2 (germline): KGHSH, LQKENI.

Many counts were recorded for this clonotype. This chain uses TRBV6-1 with TRBJ1-2; TRBD1 matches 10 bases. Germline V gene sequence: CDR1 MNHNS, CDR2 SASEGT. Germline trimming cut 8 bases from V and 4 bases from J; bases unmatched to any gene: 10. This CDR3 has 15 residues. The CDR3 bases are TGTGCCAGCCGCTCGACAGGGGGCGCGGGCTATGGCTACACCTTC. Its protein product is CASRSTGGAGYGYTF.

This clonotype was seen only once. The chain carries TRBV7-3 and TRBJ2-3; a weak D match, TRBD2 (6 bases). The germline CDR1 and CDR2 sequences are SGHTA and FQGTGA. V lost 5 bases to trimming and J lost 8 bases, with 14 bases between them. The CDR3 totals 13 residues. The CDR3 region has the DNA TGTGCCAGCAGCCCTCAGGGAGCGGGTACGCAGTATTTT. It specifies CASSPQGAGTQYF. Full variable domain (missing parts from reference TRBV7-3 and TRBJ2-3): GAGVSQTPSNKVTEKGKYVELRCDPISGHTALYWYRQSLGQGPEFLIYFQGTGAADDSGLPNDRFFAVRPEGSVSTLKIQRTERGDSAVYLCASSPQGAGTQYFGPGTRLTVL.

This chain joins TRBV28 and TRBJ1-2; D gene unclear. Trimming took off 5 bases at V and 4 bases at J, with 5 bases between the two ends. Germline loops: CDR1 MDHEN, CDR2 SYDVKM. The CDR3 is 11 amino acids. DNA for the CDR3: TGTGCCAGCAGTACCCTCTATGGCTACACCTTC. It is translated as CASSTLYGYTF.

This clonotype was detected many times. J is TRBJ1-2 and V is TRBV10-1; weak D call: TRBD1 (5 bases). The germline V gene has CDR1 WNHNN and CDR2 SYGVQD (reference sequence). The CDR3 runs to 16 residues. Trimming shortened V by 0 bases and J by 3 bases, and 14 bases separated the two germline ends. The CDR3 sequence is CASSESPRQTDYGYTF. CDR3 nucleotides: TGCGCCAGCAGTGAGTCGCCCCGACAGACAGACTATGGCTACACCTTC.

This sequence joins TRBV7-6 and TRBJ2-5; D is perhaps TRBD2 (6 bases). Germline V gene data show CDR1 as SGHVS and CDR2 as FNYEAQ. V lost 2 bases, J lost 5 bases, and 9 bases lay in between. The CDR3 has 13 residues. The CDR3 sequence is CASSLTSLETQYF. As DNA, the CDR3 is TGTGCCAGCAGCTTAACTAGCTTGGAGACCCAGTACTTC. Supplemented by reference TRBV7-6 and TRBJ2-5, the full variable domain reads GAGVSQSPRYKVTKRGQDVALRCDPISGHVSLYWYRQALGQGPEFLTYFNYEAQQDKSGLPNDRFSAERPEGSISTLTIQRTEQRDSAMYRCASSLTSLETQYFGPGTRLLVL.

There are many counts of this clonotype. The chain uses TRBV6-6 and TRBJ1-1, with TRBD1 matching over 9 bases. CDR1 and CDR2 (germline): MNHNY, SVGAGI (reference sequence). This CDR3 contains 15 residues. Trimming at V came to 5 bases and at J to 0 bases, leaving 4 bases not matched to a gene. In DNA form, the CDR3 reads TGTGCCAGCAGTCCCGGGACAGGGATGAACACTGAAGCTTTCTTT. This gives the protein CASSPGTGMNTEAFF.

With respect to this clonotype: A read error is possible here, since a much larger clone lies one base away. The conserved final phenylalanine or tryptophan is absent from the CDR3, which likely points to a read error. This chain joins TRBV7-9 and TRBJ1-2, with D possibly TRBD1 on 6 matching bases. Germline V gene data show CDR1 as SEHNR and CDR2 as FQNEAQ (reference sequence). With 5 bases removed from V and 8 bases from J, the gap between germline ends came to 18 bases. This CDR3 contains 14 residues. Here the CDR3 reads CASSPRPGVRGYTL. The CDR3 DNA sequence: TGTGCCAGCAGCCCCCGTCCAGGGGTGCGGGGCTACACCCTC.

The chain carries TRBV10-2 and TRBJ1-3; D gene uncertain. The CDR3 is 14 amino acids. Germline values: CDR1 WSHSY, CDR2 SAAADI. V shed 4 bases and J shed 0 bases, with 7 bases lying between them. The CDR3 protein is CASSGGRSGNTIYF. CDR3 sequence (DNA): TGCGCCAGCAGTGGAGGGCGCTCTGGAAACACCATATATTTT.

In the case of this clonotype: A much bigger clone sits one base away, suggesting this may be a read error. The chain combines TRBV4-3 with TRBJ1-1; 12 nucleotides agree with TRBD1. The germline V gene has CDR1 LGHNA and CDR2 YSLEER. The CDR3 has 15 residues. Trimming cost V 3 bases and J 3 bases; bases outside gene matches: 2. The CDR3 sequence: CASSQGQGAYTEAFF. The CDR3 DNA follows: TGCGCCAGCAGCCAGGGACAGGGGGCGTACACTGAAGCTTTCTTT.

Turning to this clonotype: The CDR3 ends on some other residue instead of the conserved phenylalanine or tryptophan, so this is likely a read error. The chain couples TRBV7-7 to TRBJ2-5; D unclear. Germline-derived CDR1 and CDR2 are SSHAT and FNYEAQ (reference sequence). The CDR3 has 13 residues. The CDR3 DNA is TGTGCCGGCAGCTTAGAGCCAAAAGAGACCCAGTACTCC. Amino acids: CAGSLEPKETQYS.

The chain uses TRBV6-5 and TRBJ2-1; 7 nucleotides match TRBD1. Germline assignment: CDR1 MNHEY and CDR2 SVGAGI. There are 14 residues in the CDR3. Unmatched junction bases numbered 5, after V lost 2 bases and J lost 7 bases. Here the CDR3 DNA reads TGTGCCAGCAGTTACCACGACAGGGTGAATGAGCAGTTCTTC. It encodes CASSYHDRVNEQFF.

This clonotype was observed many times. This chain uses TRBV29-1 with TRBJ2-5; 7 bases agree with TRBD1. Trimming removed 7 bases from V and 2 bases from J; junction bases left unmatched: 4. The CDR3 contains 12 residues. Germline V gene sequence: CDR1 SQVTM, CDR2 ANQGSEA. The CDR3 reads CSADREQETQYF. For the CDR3, the DNA is TGCAGCGCTGACAGGGAGCAAGAGACCCAGTACTTC.

This sequence joins TRBV24-1 and TRBJ1-2; weak D call: TRBD1 (6 bases). This CDR3 comprises 14 residues. V lost 4 bases and J 6 bases, leaving 14 bases between the germline ends. The V gene's germline CDR1 is KGHDR and CDR2 SFDVKD. The CDR3 nucleotides read TGTGCCACCAGTGACTATACAGGGTTAAATGGCTACACCTTC. Its translation: CATSDYTGLNGYTF.

A note on this clonotype: At one of its ends the junction is not consistent with the germline gene, which may arise from a read error. The CDR3 protein is CASSPPRLAGGGNEQFF. CDR3 nucleotides: TGCGCCAGTAGTCCACCGCGACTAGCGGGGGGAGGAAATGAGCAGTTCTTC. The chain links TRBV19 to TRBJ2-1; 13 nucleotides line up with TRBD2. CDR1 and CDR2 from the germline V gene are LNHDA and SQIVND (reference sequence). This CDR3 has 17 amino acids. The variable domain in full, completed from reference TRBV19 and TRBJ2-1, reads DGGITQSPKYLFRKEGQNVTLSCEQNLNHDAMYWYRQDPGQGLRLIYYSQIVNDFQKGDIAEGYSVSREKKESFPLTVTSAQKNPTAFYLCASSPPRLAGGGNEQFFGPGTRLTVL.

This clonotype was picked up many times. V and J are TRBV5-1 and TRBJ2-5; possibly TRBD1 or TRBD2 for D (5 bases each). The CDR3 has 15 amino acids. The V gene lost 3 bases and the J gene lost 0 bases, with 12 bases spanning the gap. Germline values: CDR1 SGHRS, CDR2 YFSETQ. The CDR3 nucleotides read TGCGCCAGCAGCTCGGGACCCGCATACCAAGAGACCCAGTACTTC. This translates into CASSSGPAYQETQYF.

This clonotype was seen many times. The gene calls are TRBV29-1 and TRBJ2-3; a weak D match, TRBD1 (6 bases). In germline, CDR1 is SQVTM, CDR2 ANQGSEA. Trimming took off 4 bases at V and 1 base at J, with 12 bases between the two ends. The CDR3 is 14 amino acids. CDR3 in amino acids: CSVVVWTGTDTQYF. The CDR3 DNA sequence: TGCAGCGTTGTGGTGTGGACAGGCACAGATACGCAGTATTTT.

The V call is TRBV3-1, the J call TRBJ2-7; D is uncertain. Trimming removed 0 bases at V and 0 bases at J, with 6 bases between. The CDR3 is 14 amino acids. CDR1 is LGHDT and CDR2 is YNNKEL in the germline V gene (reference sequence). CDR3 region: CASSQDHSSYEQYF. In DNA form, the CDR3 reads TGTGCCAGCAGCCAAGATCACAGCTCCTACGAGCAGTACTTC.